The 24 T cell receptor beta chains given below trace back to one sample, sequenced in a study of blood T cell repertoires in COVID-19. Sequencing was performed with immunoSEQ multiplex PCR; in TCRdb, only in-frame clones are kept and a portion is missing. This sample has about 260,000 clones, with 88% found just once. Sequences were obtained from peripheral blood. These receptors came from a man aged 55-75 years who had recovered from COVID-19.

This clone turned up a few times. The rearrangement joins TRBV9 to TRBJ1-1; tentatively, D is TRBD1 (5 bases). This CDR3 is 14 amino acids long. Germline assignment: CDR1 SGDLS and CDR2 YYNGEE. Trimming stripped 4 bases from V and 6 bases from J, with 16 bases between. DNA of the CDR3: TGTGCCAGCAGCCGGACGGGGGGTAGAGCTGAAGCTTTCTTT. Translation gives CASSRTGGRAEAFF.

This clone appeared once. The chain uses TRBV11-2 and TRBJ2-7; tentative D call: TRBD1 (5 bases). Germline CDR1 and CDR2: SGHAT and FQNNGV. Trimming took off 1 base at V and 7 bases at J, with 14 bases between the two ends. The length of the CDR3 is 14 residues. CDR3 loop: CASSLGQLAYEQYF. In nucleotides, the CDR3 is TGTGCCAGCAGCTTAGGACAGCTCGCTTATGAGCAGTACTTC.

V usage is TRBV7-8 and J usage is TRBJ2-7, with 7 bases aligning to TRBD2. This CDR3 has 16 residues. V was clipped by 5 bases and J by 2 bases; unmatched bases: 12. Germline V lookup: CDR1 SGHVS, CDR2 FQNEAQ. Written as DNA, the CDR3 is TGTGCCAGCAGCCCAATCTCTTACGGGGGGACCTACGAGCAGTACTTC. Translation gives CASSPISYGGTYEQYF.

The chain links TRBV11-2 to TRBJ1-2; 10 positions match TRBD1. V was clipped by 4 bases and J by 8 bases; unmatched bases: 7. CDR1 is SGHAT, CDR2 FQNNGV, per germline. The length of the CDR3 is 14 residues. The CDR3 region has the DNA TGTGCCAGCAGCTCCCGGGACAGGGGTGGCGGCTACACCTTC. It is translated as CASSSRDRGGGYTF.

The chain carries TRBV7-9 and TRBJ2-5, with 7 nucleotides matching TRBD1. The CDR3 consists of 14 residues. After removal of 5 bases from V and 3 bases from J, the junction contained 6 bases not matched to a gene. From germline, CDR1 is SEHNR and CDR2 FQNEAQ (reference sequence). DNA of the CDR3: TGTGCCAGCAGCCAGGGGGTGGGTAAAGAGACCCAGTACTTC. It specifies CASSQGVGKETQYF.

CDR3 nucleotide sequence: TGTGCCAGTAGTGGCAACGACAGGGCCCCCGGGGAGCTGTTTTTT. As protein: CASSGNDRAPGELFF. This chain uses TRBV19 with TRBJ2-2, with 7 bases identical to TRBD1. CDR1 LNHDA and CDR2 SQIVND come from the germline V gene (reference sequence). J was trimmed by 6 bases and V by 5 bases; bases with no gene match: 9. This CDR3 has 15 amino acids.

This clone was seen a few times. The V gene is TRBV12-5, the J gene TRBJ2-4; no clear D gene. In germline, CDR1 is LGHNT, CDR2 FRNRAP. Trimming took 5 bases from V and 6 from J, leaving 14 bases between them. This CDR3 has 14 amino acids. CDR3 protein: CASGPDNLRNIQYF. In nucleotides, the CDR3 is TGTGCTAGTGGTCCCGACAACCTCAGAAACATTCAGTACTTC.

The genes are TRBV5-4 and TRBJ2-4, with 9 positions matching TRBD2. CDR1 is SGHNT, CDR2 YYREEE, per germline (reference sequence). The CDR3 totals 13 residues. V shed 2 bases, J shed 7 bases, and the junction held 1 base outside the gene matches. DNA for the CDR3: TGTGCCAGCAGCTTAGCGGGGGGCAACATTCAGTACTTC. Translating it yields CASSLAGGNIQYF.

V gene TRBV28 combines with J gene TRBJ2-7; 7 bases map to TRBD1. V gave up 5 bases and J gave up 1 base; unmatched junction bases: 8. Germline assignment: CDR1 MDHEN and CDR2 SYDVKM. This CDR3 has 15 residues. The DNA for the CDR3 is TGTGCCAGCAGTCACCGGGACAGCCCTTCCTACGAGCAGTACTTC. Translating gives CASSHRDSPSYEQYF.

The chain carries TRBV7-9 and TRBJ1-1; D might be TRBD1 (5 bases). The V end lost 1 base, the J end lost 6 bases, and 15 bases lay between the germline ends. The CDR3 runs 15 residues. From germline, CDR1 is SEHNR and CDR2 FQNEAQ (reference sequence). The CDR3 DNA reads TGTGCCAGCAGCTTAGATTCAGGGCGTGACCCTGAAGCTTTCTTT. This translates into CASSLDSGRDPEAFF.

There are a few counts of this clone. This rearrangement joins TRBV7-2 to TRBJ1-6; no clear D gene. CDR1 SGHTA and CDR2 FQGNSA come from the germline V gene. The length of the CDR3 is 17 residues. V lost 1 base and J 0 bases, leaving 10 bases between the germline ends. This CDR3 reads CASSLESVGSYNSPLHF. As DNA, the CDR3 is TGTGCCAGCAGCTTAGAGTCCGTCGGCTCCTATAATTCACCCCTCCACTTT. Supplemented by reference TRBV7-2 and TRBJ1-6, the full variable domain reads GAGVSQSPSNKVTEKGKDVELRCDPISGHTALYWYRQSLGQGLEFLIYFQGNSAPDKSGLPSDRFSAERTGGSVSTLTIQRTQQEDSAVYLCASSLESVGSYNSPLHFGNGTRLTVT.

V and J are TRBV5-1 and TRBJ2-5, with D unclear. V lost 1 base and J 7 bases, leaving 8 bases between the germline ends. This CDR3 is 12 amino acids long. Per the germline V gene, CDR1 is SGHRS and CDR2 is YFSETQ. In nucleotides, the CDR3 is TGCGCCAGCAGCTTGAGTGGCGGGACCCAGTACTTC. It specifies CASSLSGGTQYF.

The J gene is TRBJ2-7, the V gene TRBV3-1 (or the pseudogene TRBV3-2), with 14 bases aligning to TRBD2. CDR3 length: 16 residues. Looked up from germline, CDR1 is LGHDT and CDR2 is YNNKEL (reference sequence). The ends lost 8 bases at V and 4 bases at J; junction bases unmatched: 10. CDR3 residues: CASGRTSGGFLYEQYF. Here the CDR3 DNA reads TGTGCCAGCGGTAGGACTAGCGGGGGGTTTCTTTACGAGCAGTACTTC.

This clone was counted only a few times. The V gene is TRBV16, the J gene TRBJ2-7; the match to TRBD2 covers 9 bases. CDR1 and CDR2 (germline): KGHSY, FQNENV. V was pared by 3 bases and J by 6 bases, with 6 bases of the junction left unmatched. The CDR3 is 14 amino acids. As DNA, the CDR3 is TGTGCCAGCAGCCATGCGGGGGGGGCCCTCGAGCAGTACTTC. This encodes CASSHAGGALEQYF. The whole variable domain, remainder taken from reference TRBV16 and TRBJ2-7, is GEEVAQTPKHLVRGEGQKAKLYCAPIKGHSYVFWYQQVLKNEFKFLISFQNENVFDETGMPKERFSAKCLPNSPCSLEIQATKLEDSAVYFCASSHAGGALEQYFGPGTRLTVT.

CDR3 sequence reads: CASSPGTSGYNEQFF. As DNA, the CDR3 is TGTGCCAGCAGCCCCGGGACTAGCGGGTACAATGAGCAGTTCTTC. The chain carries TRBV7-2 and TRBJ2-1, with 12 bases fitting TRBD2. The CDR3 is made up of 15 amino acids. In germline, CDR1 is SGHTA, CDR2 FQGNSA. V shed 5 bases, J shed 4 bases, and the junction held 3 bases outside the gene matches.

V gene TRBV7-9 combines with J gene TRBJ1-1, with D tentatively TRBD1 (6 bases). The germline V and J ends were trimmed by 3 bases and 2 bases, with 13 bases remaining between them. CDR1 and CDR2 from the germline V gene are SEHNR and FQNEAQ (reference sequence). This CDR3 region has 15 residues. The CDR3 DNA sequence: TGTGCCAGCAGCTTGGGTGACAGGTTTAACACTGAAGCTTTCTTT. As protein: CASSLGDRFNTEAFF. Variable domain in full (rest from reference TRBV7-9 and TRBJ1-1): DTGVSQNPRHKITKRGQNVTFRCDPISEHNRLYWYRQTLGQGPEFLTYFQNEAQLEKSRLLSDRFSAERPKGSFSTLEIQRTEQGDSAMYLCASSLGDRFNTEAFFGQGTRLTVV.

The rearrangement uses TRBV6-2 or TRBV6-3 and TRBJ1-1, with D perhaps TRBD1 (6 bases). The germline gives CDR1 MNHEY, CDR2 SVGEGT. CDR3 length: 14 residues. Trimming stripped 6 bases from V and 5 bases from J, with 16 bases between. The chain's CDR3 is CASSGQWLGTEAFF. The CDR3 bases are TGTGCCAGCAGCGGACAGTGGCTAGGGACTGAAGCTTTCTTT.

The CDR3 DNA reads as TGTGCCAGCAGCCTCGACAGAGGTAGATTTTTCCCCACAGATACGCAGTATTTT. It codes for CASSLDRGRFFPTDTQYF. The chain employs TRBV14 and TRBJ2-3, with D perhaps matching TRBD1 (5 bases). The CDR3 spans 18 residues. Trimming took off 4 bases at V and 2 bases at J, with 22 bases between the two ends. CDR1 and CDR2 (germline): SGHDN, FVKESK.

This clone appeared once. The chain links TRBV5-1 to TRBJ2-7; 12 positions match TRBD2. The CDR3 has 15 amino acids. Germline V gives CDR1 SGHRS, CDR2 YFSETQ. The V segment lost 4 bases and the J segment 6 bases; nucleotides outside the gene matches: 8. CDR3 in amino acids: CASSTVPGLAGEQYF. The CDR3 nucleotides read TGCGCCAGCAGCACCGTTCCGGGACTAGCGGGCGAGCAGTACTTC.

The rearrangement uses TRBV24-1 and TRBJ2-3; TRBD2 matches 11 bases. V shed 4 bases, J shed 3 bases, and the junction held 5 bases outside the gene matches. Looked up from germline, CDR1 is KGHDR and CDR2 is SFDVKD. The CDR3 length is 16 residues. The CDR3 coding sequence is TGTGCCACCAGTGAACCCACTAGCGGGGGAACAGATACGCAGTATTTT. Amino acid sequence: CATSEPTSGGTDTQYF.

The rearrangement joins TRBV10-1 to TRBJ1-1; D uncertain. V was trimmed by 8 bases and J by 4 bases, leaving 14 bases between them. Germline loops: CDR1 WNHNN, CDR2 SYGVQD (reference sequence). The CDR3 extends over 13 amino acids. The DNA for the CDR3 is TGCGCCAGCCAACGGGTTTTAGGCACTGAAGCTTTCTTT. This codes for CASQRVLGTEAFF.

In DNA, the CDR3 is TGTGCTAGTGGTTTGGTACTGAGGGCTAGCGGGGGGACAGATACGCAGTATTTT. Translated, it gives CASGLVLRASGGTDTQYF. The J gene is TRBJ2-3, the V gene TRBV12-5; 11 nucleotides align to TRBD2. Germline lookup yields CDR1 LGHNT and CDR2 FRNRAP. Trimming cost V 0 bases and J 3 bases; bases outside gene matches: 8. The CDR3 sequence is 18 residues long.

This clone was detected once. The chain joins TRBV6-5 to TRBJ2-2; D is perhaps TRBD2 (5 bases). The germline gives CDR1 MNHEY, CDR2 SVGAGI. CDR3 length: 13 residues. V was cut by 4 bases and J by 5 bases, with 8 bases left in between. The CDR3 DNA reads TGTGCCAGCAGTTTTAGAGGGACCGGGGAGCTGTTTTTT. Protein sequence: CASSFRGTGELFF.

The chain is built from TRBV30 and TRBJ1-1; 8 bases agree with TRBD1. The CDR3 has 16 residues. Germline V gives CDR1 GTSNPN, CDR2 SVGIG (reference sequence). V gave up 3 bases and J gave up 1 base; unmatched junction bases: 10. CDR3: CAWRPQGAQGNTEAFF. CDR3 bases: TGTGCCTGGAGACCTCAGGGGGCGCAGGGGAACACTGAAGCTTTCTTT.